The 29 T cell receptor beta chains given below trace back to one sample, sequenced in a study of T cells in localized non-small cell lung cancer. The repertoire was sequenced with immunoSEQ multiplex PCR; TCRdb's copy has only in-frame clones and lacks some. This sample has tens of thousands of clones, with approximately 88% found just once. Sequenced here: peripheral blood mononuclear cells, sampled before any cancer treatment. The receptor source for this set is a woman aged 40 to 75 with stage III lung adenocarcinoma.

The genes are TRBV4-3 and TRBJ1-2, with D perhaps TRBD1 (6 bases). The V and J ends lost 0 bases and 4 bases respectively, with 18 bases between them. Looked up from germline, CDR1 is LGHNA and CDR2 is YSLEER. The CDR3 covers 17 residues. The CDR3 loop reads CASSQDKAGHRAYGYTF. For the CDR3, the DNA is TGCGCCAGCAGCCAAGATAAGGCGGGACACAGGGCCTATGGCTACACCTTC.

V is TRBV7-7 and J is TRBJ2-6, with no clear D. Germline CDR1 reads SSHAT; CDR2 reads FNYEAQ (reference sequence). Trimming shortened V by 10 bases and J by 5 bases, and 27 bases separated the two germline ends. This CDR3 has 18 residues. CDR3 nucleotide sequence: TGTGCCACAGCAGAGAAGTTAGTGCCACAAAGTCGGGCCAACGTCCTGACTTTC. Its protein is CATAEKLVPQSRANVLTF.

The chain has TRBV18 and TRBJ2-3, with D possibly matching TRBD2 (5 bases). The CDR3 totals 15 residues. V was clipped by 0 bases and J by 2 bases, with 9 bases between them. From germline, CDR1 is KGHSH and CDR2 LQKENI. DNA for the CDR3: TGTGCCAGCTCACCACCGAGCGGAAACACAGATACGCAGTATTTT. Its translation: CASSPPSGNTDTQYF.

The rearrangement links TRBV19 to TRBJ1-2; D is perhaps TRBD1 (6 bases). The V end lost 6 bases, the J end lost 6 bases, and 29 bases lay between the germline ends. The CDR3 contains 18 residues. CDR1 is LNHDA and CDR2 is SQIVND in the germline V gene (reference sequence). CDR3 residues: CASRLKDSVYFSRNGYTF. The DNA of the CDR3 is TGTGCCAGTAGGCTCAAGGACAGCGTCTATTTTTCTCGGAATGGCTACACCTTC. The whole variable domain, filled in from reference TRBV19 and TRBJ1-2, reads DGGITQSPKYLFRKEGQNVTLSCEQNLNHDAMYWYRQDPGQGLRLIYYSQIVNDFQKGDIAEGYSVSREKKESFPLTVTSAQKNPTAFYLCASRLKDSVYFSRNGYTFGSGTRLTVV.

CDR3 DNA sequence: TGTGCCAGGGGCGAGGACGGTGGCTACACCTTC. Protein product: CARGEDGGYTF. This rearrangement joins TRBV2 to TRBJ1-2; D gene uncertain. The CDR3 has 11 amino acids. The V end lost 9 bases, the J end lost 7 bases, and 12 bases lay between the germline ends. Per germline, CDR1 SNHLY and CDR2 FYNNEI.

This rearrangement joins TRBV7-3 to TRBJ2-2, with no clear D. V dropped 4 bases and J dropped 3 bases, with 3 bases sitting between them. The CDR3 length is 12 residues. From germline, CDR1 is SGHTA and CDR2 FQGTGA. The CDR3 DNA is TGTGCCAGCAGCTCGGACACCGGGGAGCTGTTTTTT. This gives the protein CASSSDTGELFF.

This clone was recorded only once. V usage is TRBV10-1 and J usage is TRBJ2-5; 9 bases line up with TRBD2. Germline CDR1 WNHNN, CDR2 SYGVQD (reference sequence). Unmatched junction bases numbered 7, after V lost 3 bases and J lost 5 bases. CDR3 length: 15 residues. The CDR3 loop reads CASSDLAGVGETQYF. The CDR3 DNA sequence: TGCGCCAGCAGTGATTTAGCGGGGGTCGGGGAGACCCAGTACTTC.

This chain links TRBV27 with TRBJ2-1; D is perhaps TRBD1 or TRBD2 (5 bases each). The CDR3 has 19 amino acids. Per the germline V gene, CDR1 is MNHEY and CDR2 is SMNVEV (reference sequence). The ends were cut back, 5 bases at V and 8 bases at J, with 31 bases in the middle. CDR3 loop: CASSQGDIGARGIFDEQFF. CDR3 bases: TGTGCCAGCAGTCAAGGGGATATAGGCGCGCGAGGGATATTCGATGAGCAGTTCTTC.

The chain is built from TRBV11-3 and TRBJ2-1, with D unclear. Germline CDR1 SGHNT, CDR2 YENEEA. The CDR3 covers 14 residues. V was clipped by 5 bases and J by 8 bases, with 16 bases between them. CDR3 protein: CASSATTGEDEQFF. The CDR3 DNA reads as TGTGCCAGCAGCGCCACGACTGGCGAGGATGAGCAGTTCTTC.

The chain recombines TRBV11-3 with TRBJ2-3, with 11 nucleotides matching TRBD1. Germline V gene lookup returns CDR1 SGHNT and CDR2 YENEEA. The ends lost 5 bases at V and 4 bases at J; junction bases unmatched: 5. The CDR3 runs to 15 residues. This CDR3 is CASSRGTGGADTQYF. DNA of the CDR3: TGTGCCAGCAGCCGCGGGACAGGGGGAGCAGATACGCAGTATTTT.

The table lists this clone with a few counts. The genes are TRBV6-6 and TRBJ1-1; 9 bases agree with TRBD1. There are 13 residues in the CDR3. With V trimmed by 5 bases and J by 4 bases, 2 bases remained unmatched. The V gene's germline CDR1 is MNHNY and CDR2 SVGAGI (reference sequence). DNA of the CDR3: TGTGCCAGCAGTCAACAGGGGGCCACTGAAGCTTTCTTT. It codes for CASSQQGATEAFF.

V usage is TRBV11-3 and J usage is TRBJ2-7; no clear D. Per germline, CDR1 SGHNT and CDR2 YENEEA. CDR3 length: 13 residues. Trimming stripped 1 base from V and 6 bases from J, with 10 bases between. The CDR3 DNA is TGTGCCAGCAGCTTAGGGTGGCGAGGCGAGCAGTACTTC. Protein: CASSLGWRGEQYF.

The rearrangement uses TRBV11-3 and TRBJ2-3; D call uncertain. CDR3 length: 14 residues. Trimming removed 2 bases from V and 4 bases from J, with 10 bases in between. The germline V gene encodes CDR1 SGHNT and CDR2 YENEEA. In DNA, the CDR3 is TGTGCCAGCAGCTTACGTGACGGACCAGATACGCAGTATTTT. Translation gives CASSLRDGPDTQYF.

The chain links TRBV7-8 to TRBJ1-1; tentatively, D is TRBD1 (5 bases). The CDR3 runs 15 residues. With 1 base removed from V and 0 bases from J, the gap between germline ends came to 9 bases. Germline V gene lookup returns CDR1 SGHVS and CDR2 FQNEAQ. The CDR3: CASSLGGLMNTEAFF. For the CDR3, the DNA is TGTGCCAGCAGCTTAGGGGGACTGATGAACACTGAAGCTTTCTTT.

The CDR3 sequence: CASSYSMADTQYF. The CDR3 DNA reads as TGTGCCAGCAGTTACTCGATGGCAGATACGCAGTATTTT. The V call is TRBV6-6, the J call TRBJ2-3; no reliable D call. Germline V CDR1 and CDR2: MNHNY, SVGAGI (reference sequence). V lost 0 bases, J lost 4 bases, and 5 bases lay in between. The CDR3 has 13 amino acids.

The chain links TRBV19 to TRBJ2-1; 8 bases fit TRBD2. CDR3 size: 15 residues. V dropped 8 bases and J dropped 6; count of bases not matched to a gene: 12. Germline CDR1 is LNHDA and CDR2 is SQIVND (reference sequence). CDR3 bases: TGTGCCAGTGCCATGGGAGCGGGGGCTCGCAATGAGCAGTTCTTC. Its protein product is CASAMGAGARNEQFF.

The chain uses TRBV7-2 and TRBJ1-1; 8 bases match TRBD1. The CDR3 runs to 16 residues. Germline CDR1 reads SGHTA; CDR2 reads FQGNSA. The V and J ends lost 4 bases and 5 bases, in that order; junction bases with no gene match: 12. CDR3 DNA: TGTGCCAGCAGCTCGGCGGGTCAGGGGGCCTGGACTGAAGCTTTCTTT. Its translation is CASSSAGQGAWTEAFF.

The chain uses TRBV5-1 and TRBJ1-2, with a possible D match to TRBD1 (5 bases). The CDR3 is made up of 15 amino acids. Trimming pared 6 bases from V and 7 bases from J, leaving 22 bases between. Germline V CDR1 and CDR2: SGHRS, YFSETQ. The CDR3 bases are TGCGCCAGCAAGCTGCTAGAGGGGCAGTTGGGTGGCTACACCTTC. It encodes CASKLLEGQLGGYTF.

The chain links TRBV19 to TRBJ1-5; D is ambiguous. The CDR3 totals 18 residues. The V and J ends lost 3 bases and 0 bases respectively, with 18 bases between them. Germline values: CDR1 LNHDA, CDR2 SQIVND (reference sequence). In DNA, the CDR3 is TGTGCCAGTAGTATGAGGGCTAATTTCCCGTATAGCAATCAGCCCCAGCATTTT. Translated, it gives CASSMRANFPYSNQPQHF.

The chain uses TRBV4-1 and TRBJ2-2; perhaps TRBD1 as D (6 bases). This CDR3 comprises 17 residues. CDR1 is MGHRA and CDR2 is YSYEKL in the germline V gene. The V and J ends lost 2 bases and 0 bases respectively, with 13 bases between them. The CDR3 sequence: CASSQLLRGPNTGELFF. CDR3 sequence (DNA): TGCGCCAGCAGCCAATTACTCAGGGGCCCGAACACCGGGGAGCTGTTTTTT.

The rearrangement joins TRBV19 to TRBJ1-2; TRBD1 matches at 9 bases. Germline assignment: CDR1 LNHDA and CDR2 SQIVND (reference sequence). Losses at the gene ends were 4 bases for V and 5 bases for J; bases not matched to a gene: 11. The CDR3 spans 16 residues. CDR3 in DNA: TGTGCCAGTAGTAGCGGGACAGGGACCTCCTTATATGGCTACACCTTC. Translated: CASSSGTGTSLYGYTF.

The genes are TRBV7-2 and TRBJ2-7; 12 bases agree with TRBD2. In germline, CDR1 is SGHTA, CDR2 FQGNSA. V gave up 5 bases and J gave up 3 bases; unmatched junction bases: 8. This CDR3 region has 16 residues. CDR3 coding DNA: TGTGCCAGCAGCACCCCCCTAGCGGGGGGGCTCTACGAGCAGTACTTC. Translation: CASSTPLAGGLYEQYF.

This chain connects TRBV16 to TRBJ1-4; 8 bases match TRBD1. V shed 4 bases, J shed 0 bases, and the junction held 7 bases outside the gene matches. In germline, CDR1 is KGHSY, CDR2 FQNENV. This CDR3 is built from 17 residues. The CDR3 DNA is TGTGCCAGCAGCCCCGGGACAGGTTATGCAACTAATGAAAAACTGTTTTTT. Residues: CASSPGTGYATNEKLFF.

The chain employs TRBV19 and TRBJ2-1; tentative D call: TRBD2 (5 bases). Germline V gives CDR1 LNHDA, CDR2 SQIVND (reference sequence). This CDR3 has 13 residues. Trimming pared 6 bases from V and 6 bases from J, leaving 12 bases between. The CDR3 coding sequence is TGTGCCAGTAGGCACCGGGGTTCCAATGAGCAGTTCTTC. Protein sequence: CASRHRGSNEQFF.

In regard to this clone: At one of its ends the junction is not consistent with the germline gene, which may arise from a read error. V and J are TRBV6-1 and TRBJ2-7; the D is unclear. CDR3 size: 13 residues. Germline V CDR1 and CDR2: MNHNS, SASEGT. The CDR3 DNA follows: TGTGCCAGCAGGGAAGAGCGAACCTACGAGCAGTACTTC. This sequence encodes CASREERTYEQYF.

The chain joins TRBV4-2 to TRBJ2-3, with 8 bases fitting TRBD2. V was clipped by 4 bases and J by 0 bases; unmatched bases: 3. In germline, CDR1 is LGHNA, CDR2 YNFKEQ. The CDR3 runs 15 residues. CDR3 sequence: CASSPGTRSTDTQYF. The CDR3 DNA sequence: TGTGCCAGCAGCCCCGGGACTAGGAGCACAGATACGCAGTATTTT.

The genes are TRBV6-4 and TRBJ2-3; maybe TRBD2 (6 bases). The CDR3 has 14 residues. Germline lookup yields CDR1 MRHNA and CDR2 SNTAGT. V shed 2 bases and J shed 0 bases, with 6 bases lying between them. The CDR3 DNA sequence: TGTGCCAGCAGTGACGGGACTAGCACAGATACGCAGTATTTT. Protein sequence: CASSDGTSTDTQYF.

J is TRBJ2-7 and V is TRBV11-1; 12 bases are a match to TRBD1. Germline values: CDR1 SGHAT, CDR2 FQDESV (reference sequence). Trimming cost V 5 bases and J 3 bases; bases outside gene matches: 8. This CDR3 comprises 16 residues. CDR3 region: CASSNAGQGAGYEQYF. Here the CDR3 DNA reads TGTGCCAGCAGCAACGCGGGACAGGGGGCGGGCTACGAGCAGTACTTC.

DNA for the CDR3: TGTGCCAGCAGCACAGACCCGGGGGTCACAGATACGCAGTATTTT. Amino acids: CASSTDPGVTDTQYF. The chain joins TRBV11-2 to TRBJ2-3, with a possible D match to TRBD2 (6 bases). V was shortened by 5 bases and J by 2 bases, with 14 bases between the two germline ends. The CDR3 has 15 amino acids. Germline assignment: CDR1 SGHAT and CDR2 FQNNGV.